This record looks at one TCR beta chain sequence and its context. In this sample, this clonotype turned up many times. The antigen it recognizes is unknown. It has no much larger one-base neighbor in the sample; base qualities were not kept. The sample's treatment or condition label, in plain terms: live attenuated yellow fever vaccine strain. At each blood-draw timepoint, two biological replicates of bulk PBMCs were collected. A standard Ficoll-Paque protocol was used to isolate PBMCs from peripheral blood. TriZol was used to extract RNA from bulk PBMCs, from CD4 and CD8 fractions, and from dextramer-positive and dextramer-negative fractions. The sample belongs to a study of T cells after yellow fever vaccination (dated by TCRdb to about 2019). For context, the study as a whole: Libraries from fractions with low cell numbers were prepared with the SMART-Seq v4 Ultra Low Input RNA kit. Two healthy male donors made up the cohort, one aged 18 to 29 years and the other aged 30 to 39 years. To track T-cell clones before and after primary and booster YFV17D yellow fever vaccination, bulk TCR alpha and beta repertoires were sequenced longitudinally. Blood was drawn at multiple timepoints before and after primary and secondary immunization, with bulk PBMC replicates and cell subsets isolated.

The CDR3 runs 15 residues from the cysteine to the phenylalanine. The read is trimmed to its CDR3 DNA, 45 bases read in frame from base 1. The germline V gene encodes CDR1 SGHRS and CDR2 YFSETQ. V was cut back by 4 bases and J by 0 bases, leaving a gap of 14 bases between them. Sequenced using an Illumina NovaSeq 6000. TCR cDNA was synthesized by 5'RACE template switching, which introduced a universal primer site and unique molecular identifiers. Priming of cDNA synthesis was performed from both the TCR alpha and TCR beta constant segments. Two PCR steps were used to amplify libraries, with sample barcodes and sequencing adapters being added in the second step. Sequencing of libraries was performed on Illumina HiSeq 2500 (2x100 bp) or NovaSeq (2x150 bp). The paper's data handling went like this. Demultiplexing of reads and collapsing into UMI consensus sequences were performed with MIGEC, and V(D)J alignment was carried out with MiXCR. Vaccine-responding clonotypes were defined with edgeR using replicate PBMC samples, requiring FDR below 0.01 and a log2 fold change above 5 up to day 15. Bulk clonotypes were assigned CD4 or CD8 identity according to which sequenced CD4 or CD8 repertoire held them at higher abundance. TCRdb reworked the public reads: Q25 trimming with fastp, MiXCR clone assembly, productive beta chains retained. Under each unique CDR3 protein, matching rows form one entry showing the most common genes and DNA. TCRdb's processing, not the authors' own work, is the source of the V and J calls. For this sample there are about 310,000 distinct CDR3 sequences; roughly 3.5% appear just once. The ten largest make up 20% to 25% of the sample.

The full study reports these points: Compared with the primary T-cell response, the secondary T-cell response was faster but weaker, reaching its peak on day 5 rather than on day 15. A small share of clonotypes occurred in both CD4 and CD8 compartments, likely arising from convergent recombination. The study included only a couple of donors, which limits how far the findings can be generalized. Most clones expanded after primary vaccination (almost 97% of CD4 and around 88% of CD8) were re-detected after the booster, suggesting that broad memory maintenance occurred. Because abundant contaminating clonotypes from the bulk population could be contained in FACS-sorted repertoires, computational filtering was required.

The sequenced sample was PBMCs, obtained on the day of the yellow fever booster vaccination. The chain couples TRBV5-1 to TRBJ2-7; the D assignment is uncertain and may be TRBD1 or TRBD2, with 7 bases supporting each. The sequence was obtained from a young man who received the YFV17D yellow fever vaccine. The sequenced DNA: TGCGCCAGCAGCGCAACAGGGGAGGGCTCCTACGAGCAGTACTTC. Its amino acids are CASSATGEGSYEQYF.